The present T cell receptor beta chain was sequenced within a study of blood T cell repertoires in COVID-19. Overall study context: From the United States, Italy and Spain came samples of acute and convalescent COVID-19. PBMCs, B-cell-depleted T cells, or T cells provided the cDNA or gDNA that made up the material.

CDR1 and CDR2 from the germline V gene are MGHRA and YSYEKL. The CDR3 is 13 amino acids. Trimming removed 4 bases at V and 2 bases at J, with 9 bases between. This clone was observed once. Authors' methods: Estimates of nucleated cell counts were drawn from the amplification of reference gene primers. Repertoires were generated with immunoSEQ multiplex PCR, while TCRdb's copy carries only in-frame clones and drops some. The DNA was the basis for D and trimming; V, J and clone size are from that table. This sample has approximately 300,000 clones; approximately 88% occur once, and the top ten carry more than 3%.

The rearrangement links TRBV4-1 to TRBJ2-7, with D tentatively TRBD2 (5 bases). Source material: peripheral blood. This clonotype was sampled from a woman aged 50 to 60 with active or convalescent COVID-19. The CDR3 sequence is CASSPGVTYEQYF. The CDR3 bases are TGCGCCAGCAGCCCCGGGGTAACCTACGAGCAGTACTTC.